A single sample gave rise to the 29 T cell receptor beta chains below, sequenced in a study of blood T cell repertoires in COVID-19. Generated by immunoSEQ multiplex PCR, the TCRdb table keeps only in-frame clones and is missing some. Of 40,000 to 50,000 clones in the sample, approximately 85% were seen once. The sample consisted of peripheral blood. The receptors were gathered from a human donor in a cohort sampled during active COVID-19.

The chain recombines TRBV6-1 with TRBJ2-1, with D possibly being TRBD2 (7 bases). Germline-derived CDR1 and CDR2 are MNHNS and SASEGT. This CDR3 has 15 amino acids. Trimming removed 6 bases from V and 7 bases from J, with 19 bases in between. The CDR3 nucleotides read TGTGCCAGCAGGGAGGGGGGGCCTGGGTTAAATGAGCAGTTCTTC. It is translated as CASREGGPGLNEQFF.

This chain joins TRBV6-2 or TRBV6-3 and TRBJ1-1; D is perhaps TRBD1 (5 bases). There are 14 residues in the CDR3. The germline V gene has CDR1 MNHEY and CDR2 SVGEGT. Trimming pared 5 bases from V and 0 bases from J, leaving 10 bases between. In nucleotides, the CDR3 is TGTGCCAGCAGTCCGGACACCTTGAACACTGAAGCTTTCTTT. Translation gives CASSPDTLNTEAFF.

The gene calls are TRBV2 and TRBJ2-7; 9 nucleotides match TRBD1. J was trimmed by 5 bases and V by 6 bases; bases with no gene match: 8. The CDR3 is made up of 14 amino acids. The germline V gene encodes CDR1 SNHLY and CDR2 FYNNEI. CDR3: CASREQGASDEQYF. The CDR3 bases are TGTGCCAGCAGAGAACAGGGGGCTAGCGACGAGCAGTACTTC.

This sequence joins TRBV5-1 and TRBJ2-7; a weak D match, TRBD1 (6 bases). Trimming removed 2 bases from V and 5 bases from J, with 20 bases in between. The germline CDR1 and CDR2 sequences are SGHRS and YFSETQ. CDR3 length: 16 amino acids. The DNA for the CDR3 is TGCGCCAGCAGCTTAAGGGGACATGGGTCGGGCGACGAGCAGTACTTC. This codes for CASSLRGHGSGDEQYF.

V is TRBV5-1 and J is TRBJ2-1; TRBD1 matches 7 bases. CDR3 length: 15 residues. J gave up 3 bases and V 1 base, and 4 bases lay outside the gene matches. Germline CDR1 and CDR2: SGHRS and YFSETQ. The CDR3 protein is CASSLLTGVYNEQFF. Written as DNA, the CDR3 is TGCGCCAGCAGCTTGTTAACAGGGGTCTACAATGAGCAGTTCTTC.

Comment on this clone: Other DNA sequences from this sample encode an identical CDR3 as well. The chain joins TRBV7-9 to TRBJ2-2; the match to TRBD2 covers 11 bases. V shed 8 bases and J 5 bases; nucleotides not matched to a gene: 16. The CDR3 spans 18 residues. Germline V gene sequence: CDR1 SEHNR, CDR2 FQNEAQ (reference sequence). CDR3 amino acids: CASLSRLAGGVKTGELFF. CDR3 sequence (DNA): TGTGCCAGCCTCAGTCGGCTAGCGGGAGGAGTAAAGACCGGGGAGCTGTTTTTT.

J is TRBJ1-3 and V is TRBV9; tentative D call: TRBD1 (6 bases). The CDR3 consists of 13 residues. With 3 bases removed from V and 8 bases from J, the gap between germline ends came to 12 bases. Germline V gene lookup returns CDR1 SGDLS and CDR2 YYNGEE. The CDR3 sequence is CASSATGRDTIYF. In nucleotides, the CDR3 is TGTGCCAGCAGCGCTACAGGGAGAGACACCATATATTTT. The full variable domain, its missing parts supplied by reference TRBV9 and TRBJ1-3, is DSGVTQTPKHLITATGQRVTLRCSPRSGDLSVYWYQQSLDQGLQFLIQYYNGEERAKGNILERFSAQQFPDLHSELNLSSLELGDSALYFCASSATGRDTIYFGEGSWLTVV.

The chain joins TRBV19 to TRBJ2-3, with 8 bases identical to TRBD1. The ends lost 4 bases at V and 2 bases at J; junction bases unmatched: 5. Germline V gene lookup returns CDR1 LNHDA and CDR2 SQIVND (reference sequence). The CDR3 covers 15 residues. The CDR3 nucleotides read TGTGCCAGTAGTAGGCGGACAGGGCCCACAGATACGCAGTATTTT. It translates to CASSRRTGPTDTQYF. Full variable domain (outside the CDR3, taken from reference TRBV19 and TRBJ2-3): DGGITQSPKYLFRKEGQNVTLSCEQNLNHDAMYWYRQDPGQGLRLIYYSQIVNDFQKGDIAEGYSVSREKKESFPLTVTSAQKNPTAFYLCASSRRTGPTDTQYFGPGTRLTVL.

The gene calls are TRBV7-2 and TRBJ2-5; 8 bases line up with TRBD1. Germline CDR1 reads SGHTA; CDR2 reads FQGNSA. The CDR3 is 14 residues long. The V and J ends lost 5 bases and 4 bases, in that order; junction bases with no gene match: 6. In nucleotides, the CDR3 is TGTGCCAGCAGCGGGTGGACAGGGACAGAGACCCAGTACTTC. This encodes CASSGWTGTETQYF.

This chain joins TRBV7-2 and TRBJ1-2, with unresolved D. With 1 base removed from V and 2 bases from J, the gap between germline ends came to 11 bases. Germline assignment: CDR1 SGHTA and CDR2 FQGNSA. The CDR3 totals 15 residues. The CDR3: CASSLGAGRNYGYTF. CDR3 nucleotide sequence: TGTGCCAGCAGCTTAGGGGCAGGTCGAAACTATGGCTACACCTTC.

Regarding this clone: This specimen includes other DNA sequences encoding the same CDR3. Here the CDR3 reads CASSGGPSTDTQYF. CDR3 bases: TGTGCCAGCAGTGGGGGGCCCTCCACAGATACGCAGTATTTT. This chain joins TRBV2 and TRBJ2-3; TRBD1 is a possible D gene (6 bases). Trimming pared 4 bases from V and 2 bases from J, leaving 10 bases between. Germline V gives CDR1 SNHLY, CDR2 FYNNEI. CDR3 length equals 14 residues.

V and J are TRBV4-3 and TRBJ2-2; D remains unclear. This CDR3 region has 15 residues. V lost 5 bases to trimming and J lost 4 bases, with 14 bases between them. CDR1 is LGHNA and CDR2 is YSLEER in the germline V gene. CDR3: CASSWSLGFTGELFF. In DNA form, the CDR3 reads TGCGCCAGCAGCTGGTCTCTGGGCTTCACCGGGGAGCTGTTTTTT.

The CDR3 here is CASSSMNTEAFF. DNA of the CDR3: TGTGCCAGCAGTTCTATGAACACTGAAGCTTTCTTT. The V and J genes are TRBV6-6 and TRBJ1-1, with no clear D. V was shortened by 4 bases and J by 0 bases, with 3 bases between the two germline ends. The CDR3 length is 12 residues. Looked up from germline, CDR1 is MNHNY and CDR2 is SVGAGI (reference sequence).

CDR3 in DNA: TGTGCCAGCTCACCACCGGGACAAGTTAGAGAGACCCAGTACTTC. Translation gives CASSPPGQVRETQYF. This chain connects TRBV18 to TRBJ2-5, with D tentatively TRBD1 (6 bases). The CDR3 is 15 amino acids. The V and J ends lost 0 bases and 4 bases respectively, with 12 bases between them. Germline values: CDR1 KGHSH, CDR2 LQKENI. The full variable domain, rest sourced from reference TRBV18 and TRBJ2-5, is NAGVMQNPRHLVRRRGQEARLRCSPMKGHSHVYWYRQLPEEGLKFMVYLQKENIIDESGMPKERFSAEFPKEGPSILRIQQVVRGDSAAYFCASSPPGQVRETQYFGPGTRLLVL.

The CDR3 DNA is TGTGCCAGCAGCAAGACACAGGGGAGCTCTGGAAACACCATATATTTT. It translates to CASSKTQGSSGNTIYF. The gene calls are TRBV11-2 and TRBJ1-3; 7 bases fit TRBD1. CDR1 is SGHAT, CDR2 FQNNGV, per germline. V shed 5 bases, J shed 0 bases, and the junction held 7 bases outside the gene matches. The CDR3 has 16 amino acids.

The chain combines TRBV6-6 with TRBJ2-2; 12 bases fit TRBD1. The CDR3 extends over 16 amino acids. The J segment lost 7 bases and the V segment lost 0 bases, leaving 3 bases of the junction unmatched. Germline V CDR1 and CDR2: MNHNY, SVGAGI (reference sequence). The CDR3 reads CASSYSGQGAGGELFF. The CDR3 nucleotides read TGTGCCAGCAGTTACTCGGGACAGGGGGCTGGCGGGGAGCTGTTTTTT.

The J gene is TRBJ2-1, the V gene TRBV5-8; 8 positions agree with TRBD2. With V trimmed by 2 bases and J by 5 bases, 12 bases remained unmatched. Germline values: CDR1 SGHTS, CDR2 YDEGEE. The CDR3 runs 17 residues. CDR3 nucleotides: TGTGCCAGCAGCTTCAACCGAGGACTAGCCTTCGACAATGAGCAGTTCTTC. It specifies CASSFNRGLAFDNEQFF.

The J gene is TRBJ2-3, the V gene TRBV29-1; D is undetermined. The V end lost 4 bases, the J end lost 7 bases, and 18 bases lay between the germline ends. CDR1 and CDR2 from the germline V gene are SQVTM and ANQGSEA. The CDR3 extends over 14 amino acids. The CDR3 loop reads CSVVYRGLQYTQYF. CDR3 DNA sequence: TGCAGCGTTGTTTACCGTGGCTTACAGTATACGCAGTATTTT.

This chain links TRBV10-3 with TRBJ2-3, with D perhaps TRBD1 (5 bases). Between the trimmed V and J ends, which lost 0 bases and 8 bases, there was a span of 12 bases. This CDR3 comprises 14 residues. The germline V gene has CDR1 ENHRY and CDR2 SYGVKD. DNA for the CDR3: TGTGCCATCAGTGAGTCGGCAACAGGTCCTACGCAGTATTTT. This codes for CAISESATGPTQYF.

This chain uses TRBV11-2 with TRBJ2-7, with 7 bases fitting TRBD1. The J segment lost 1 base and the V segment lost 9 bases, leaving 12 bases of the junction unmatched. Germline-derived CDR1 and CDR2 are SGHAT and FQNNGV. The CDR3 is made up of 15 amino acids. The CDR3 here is CASRYGDRRSYEQYF. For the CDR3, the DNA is TGTGCCAGTCGATATGGGGACAGAAGATCCTACGAGCAGTACTTC.

Here the CDR3 reads CASSPGKMSANQPQHF. The CDR3 region has the DNA TGTGCCAGCAGCCCCGGGAAAATGTCGGCCAATCAGCCCCAGCATTTT. V usage is TRBV6-2 or TRBV6-3 and J usage is TRBJ1-5; D is undetermined. Germline loops: CDR1 MNHEY, CDR2 SVGEGT. V was shortened by 6 bases and J by 3 bases, with 18 bases between the two germline ends. The CDR3 consists of 16 residues.

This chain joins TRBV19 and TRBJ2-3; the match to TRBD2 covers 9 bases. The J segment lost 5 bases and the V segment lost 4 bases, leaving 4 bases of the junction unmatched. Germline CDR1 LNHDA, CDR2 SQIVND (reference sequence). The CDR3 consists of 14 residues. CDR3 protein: CASSTGLAIDTQYF. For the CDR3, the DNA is TGTGCCAGTAGTACGGGACTAGCAATAGATACGCAGTATTTT.

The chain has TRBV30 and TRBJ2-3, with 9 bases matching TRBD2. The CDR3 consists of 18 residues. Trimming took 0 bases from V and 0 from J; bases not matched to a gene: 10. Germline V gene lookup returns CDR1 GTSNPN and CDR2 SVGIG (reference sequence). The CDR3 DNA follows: TGTGCCTGGAGTGTACTGGGCGGGAGGGCCTTTAGCACAGATACGCAGTATTTT. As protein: CAWSVLGGRAFSTDTQYF. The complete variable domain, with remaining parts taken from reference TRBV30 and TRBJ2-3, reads SQTIHQWPATLVQPVGSPLSLECTVEGTSNPNLYWYRQAAGRGLQLLFYSVGIGQISSEVPQNLSASRPQDRQFILSSKKLLLSDSGFYLCAWSVLGGRAFSTDTQYFGPGTRLTVL.

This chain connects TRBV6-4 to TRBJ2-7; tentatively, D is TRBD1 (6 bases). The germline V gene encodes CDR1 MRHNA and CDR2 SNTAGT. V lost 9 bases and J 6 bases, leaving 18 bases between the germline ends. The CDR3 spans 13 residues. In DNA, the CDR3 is TGTGCCAGGGCAAGGGGGACAATTGGCGAGCAGTACTTC. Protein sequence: CARARGTIGEQYF.

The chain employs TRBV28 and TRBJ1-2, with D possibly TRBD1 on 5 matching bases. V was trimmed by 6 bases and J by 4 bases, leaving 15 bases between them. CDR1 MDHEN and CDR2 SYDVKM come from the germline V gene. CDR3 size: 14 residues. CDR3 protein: CASRGEGGSYGYTF. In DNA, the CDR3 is TGTGCCAGCAGAGGGGAGGGCGGCTCCTATGGCTACACCTTC.

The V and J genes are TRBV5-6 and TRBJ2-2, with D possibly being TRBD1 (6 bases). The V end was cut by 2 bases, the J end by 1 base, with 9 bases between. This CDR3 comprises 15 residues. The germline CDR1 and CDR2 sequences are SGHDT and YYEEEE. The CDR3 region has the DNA TGTGCCAGCAGCTTAGGGACAAGGAACACCGGGGAGCTGTTTTTT. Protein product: CASSLGTRNTGELFF.

CDR3 amino acids: CASSQDVVAPSDTQYF. CDR3 in DNA: TGTGCCAGCAGCCAAGATGTAGTAGCCCCCTCAGATACGCAGTATTTT. The V and J genes are TRBV3-1 (or the pseudogene TRBV3-2) and TRBJ2-3; no reliable D call. Germline lookup yields CDR1 LGHDT and CDR2 YNNKEL (reference sequence). The CDR3 contains 16 residues. Between the trimmed V and J ends, which lost 0 bases and 4 bases, there was a span of 14 bases.

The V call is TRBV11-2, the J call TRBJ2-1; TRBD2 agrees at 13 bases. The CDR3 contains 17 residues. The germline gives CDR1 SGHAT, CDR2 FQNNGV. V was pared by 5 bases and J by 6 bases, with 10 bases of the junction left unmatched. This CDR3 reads CASSPSVGLAGANEQFF. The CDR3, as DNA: TGTGCCAGCAGCCCCTCGGTAGGACTAGCGGGAGCCAATGAGCAGTTCTTC.

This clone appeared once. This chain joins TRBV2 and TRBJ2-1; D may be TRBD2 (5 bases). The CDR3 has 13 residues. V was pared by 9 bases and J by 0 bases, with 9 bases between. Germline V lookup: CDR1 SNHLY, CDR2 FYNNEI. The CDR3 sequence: CASNRDSYNEQFF. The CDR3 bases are TGTGCCAGTAACCGGGACTCCTACAATGAGCAGTTCTTC.